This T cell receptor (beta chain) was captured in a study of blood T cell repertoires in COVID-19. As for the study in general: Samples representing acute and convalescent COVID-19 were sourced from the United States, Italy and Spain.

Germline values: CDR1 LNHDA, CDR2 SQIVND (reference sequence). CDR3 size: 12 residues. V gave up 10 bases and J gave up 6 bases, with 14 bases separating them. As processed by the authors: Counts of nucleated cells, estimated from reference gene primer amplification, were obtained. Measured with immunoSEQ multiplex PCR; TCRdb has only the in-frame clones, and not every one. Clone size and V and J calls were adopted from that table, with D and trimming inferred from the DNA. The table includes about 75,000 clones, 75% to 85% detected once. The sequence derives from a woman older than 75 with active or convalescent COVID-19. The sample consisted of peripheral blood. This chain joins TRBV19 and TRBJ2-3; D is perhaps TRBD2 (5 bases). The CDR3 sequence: CATWPGGDTQYF. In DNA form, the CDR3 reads TGTGCCACCTGGCCCGGCGGGGATACGCAGTATTTT.